The sequence of this TCR beta chain was determined in a study of OX40 agonist ivuxolimab in advanced cancers. For the wider study: Ivuxolimab was an agonistic, fully human IgG2 monoclonal antibody directed against OX40 (CD134), a costimulatory receptor. Intravenous ivuxolimab was administered to patients every 2 weeks at six dose levels: 0.01, 0.1, 0.3, 1.5, 3 and 10 mg/kg. Among the roughly 52 dose-escalation patients, 19 had hepatocellular carcinoma, around 15 melanoma, 9 renal cell carcinoma and 9 head and neck cancer. In the dose-escalation cohort, around four fifths of patients were male, and the mean age was roughly 60 years, with a range of roughly 20 to 80. Patients were allowed to have had prior anti-PD-1, anti-PD-L1 or anti-CTLA-4 therapy, and approximately 40% of the dose-escalation patients had been treated with checkpoint inhibitors. Partial responses were achieved by three dose-escalation patients, of whom one had hepatocellular carcinoma and two had cutaneous melanoma. The point of sequencing TCRbeta in the periphery was to test whether ivuxolimab changed TCR sequence diversity and drove clonal T-cell expansion. The paper covers the monotherapy dose-escalation part of the phase I ivuxolimab trial, which included N ≈ 50 patients.

What the research found in general, with its limitations: At doses from 0.1 to 3.0 mg/kg, clonal expansion was seen in both CD4+ and CD8+ blood T cells between baseline and week 6. On average, CD8+ T cells showed more expanded clones than CD4+ T cells after ivuxolimab. Antigen specificity was not determined for the clonally expanded peripheral T cells. In the 0.1-3.0 mg/kg groups, partial responders had among the lowest normalized peripheral clonal expansion, particularly in CD8+ T cells. Low levels of normalized T-cell clonal expansion were also shown by some nonresponding patients.

The trial excluded patients who had a history of autoimmune disease or who were on systemic immunosuppression. Peripheral blood for TCR sequencing was collected from all dose cohorts at baseline, on cycle 4 day 1, and on cycle 7 day 1. The samples were taken from a phase I, first-in-human, multicenter, open-label dose-escalation trial of ivuxolimab. The trial enrolled adults with locally advanced or metastatic head and neck squamous cell, hepatocellular, melanoma or renal cell carcinoma. Before TCR sequencing, CD4+ T cells and CD8+ T cells were sorted from peripheral blood as separate populations. The CDR3 contains 18 residues, cysteine and phenylalanine counted. This entry keeps only the CDR3 DNA: 54 bases, framed from base 1. From the germline V gene, CDR1 is SGHTA and CDR2 is FQGNSA. Trimming takes 5 bases off V and 0 bases off J; junction bases not matched to a gene: 12. Genomic DNA was isolated from the sorted cells so that the TCRbeta CDR3 region could be sequenced. The immunoSEQ Assay was used for sequencing of TCRbeta CDR3 regions. This immuneACCESS table, as held by TCRdb, lists in-frame sequences with V and J called but not all clones. Of the missing ones, under half trace to an unresolved V gene in checked studies; the others have no known cause. In this sample the table shows about 62,000 clones, 79% of which occur a single time. The biggest ten clones account for 11% of the sample.

Comments on this clone: Its antigen target is currently unknown. Base-call qualities are not available, and no considerably larger clone is one nucleotide away.

This material consisted of CD4+ or CD8+ T cells sorted from blood, taken in a trial of the OX40 agonist ivuxolimab. This clonotype was sampled from an adult with an advanced solid tumor such as melanoma, head and neck, liver or kidney cancer. The sequence joins TRBV7-2 to TRBJ2-1; a stretch of 8 junction bases matches TRBD2. The DNA sequence is given as TGTGCCAGCAGCCCCCTGGCTAGCGGGTTGAGCTCCTACAATGAGCAGTTCTTC. This sequence encodes CASSPLASGLSSYNEQFF.